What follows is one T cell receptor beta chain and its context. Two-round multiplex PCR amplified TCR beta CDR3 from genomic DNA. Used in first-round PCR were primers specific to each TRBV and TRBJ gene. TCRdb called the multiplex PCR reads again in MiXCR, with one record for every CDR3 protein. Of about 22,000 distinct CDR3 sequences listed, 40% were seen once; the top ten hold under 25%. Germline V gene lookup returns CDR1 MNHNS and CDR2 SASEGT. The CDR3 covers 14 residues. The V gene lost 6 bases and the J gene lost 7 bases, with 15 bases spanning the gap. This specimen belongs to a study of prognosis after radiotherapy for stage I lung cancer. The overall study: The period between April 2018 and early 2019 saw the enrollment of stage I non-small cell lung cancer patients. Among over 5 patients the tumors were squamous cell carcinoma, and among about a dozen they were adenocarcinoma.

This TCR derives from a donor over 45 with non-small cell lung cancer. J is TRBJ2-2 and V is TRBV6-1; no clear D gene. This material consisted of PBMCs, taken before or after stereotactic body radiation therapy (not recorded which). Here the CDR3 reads CASRSVCFGGELFF. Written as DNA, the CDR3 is TGTGCCAGCAGGAGCGTGTGTTTTGGCGGGGAGCTGTTTTTT.